The clone carrying this T cell receptor (beta chain) was seen once. Antigen specificity is unknown. Repertoires were generated with immunoSEQ multiplex PCR, while TCRdb's copy carries only in-frame clones and drops some. Here the sample spans around 90,000 clones, 85% to 95% being singletons. The CDR3 is 15 residues long. Germline V gene sequence: CDR1 LGHNT, CDR2 FRNRAP. The V gene end was trimmed by 3 bases and the J gene end by 3 bases; junction bases not matched to a gene: 6. This sample stems from a study of graft-versus-host responses after intestinal transplantation. Study-wide background: Recipients had transplants, and these were multivisceral, liver-intestinal, or isolated intestinal. Each patient got anti-thymocyte globulin induction, then tacrolimus and steroids for roughly 3 years. Study outcomes and limitations: GvH clones were identified in recipient marrow, with some first appearing in ileum or blood. Researchers found peak circulating GvH clone levels linked to early post-transplant HvG declines.

The chain recombines TRBV12-5 with TRBJ1-1; TRBD1 agrees at 8 bases. The origin of this receptor is a human donor who was the organ donor for an intestinal transplant. Specimen: unstimulated CD8+ T cells sorted from spleen or lymph node cells, collected before transplant. In nucleotides, the CDR3 is TGTGCTAGTGGTTTCCGGACAGGGTCTTACACTGAAGCTTTCTTT. Its translation: CASGFRTGSYTEAFF.